These 8 T cell receptor beta chains were sequenced from one sample in a study of identical twins. TCRdb independently ran MiXCR on the 5' RACE reads; one entry per CDR3 protein. The sample shows some 1,600,000 distinct CDR3 sequences, about 32% of them seen only once. The sample consisted of cord blood. The receptor source for this set is a newborn girl in good health.

This clonotype showed up just a few times. CDR3 DNA: TGTGCCAGCCGCGGGCCCTTGAACACTGAAGCTTTCTTT. Protein: CASRGPLNTEAFF. The chain is built from TRBV25-1 and TRBJ1-1; unclear D gene. Between the trimmed V and J ends, which lost 8 bases and 0 bases, there was a span of 10 bases. Germline V CDR1 and CDR2: MGHDK, SYGVNS. The CDR3 spans 13 residues.

The J gene is TRBJ2-3, the V gene TRBV20-1; 16 bases match TRBD2. Trimming removed 3 bases from V and 6 bases from J; junction bases left unmatched: 12. The CDR3 is 18 residues long. Germline V gene sequence: CDR1 DFQATT, CDR2 SNEGSKA (reference sequence). CDR3 amino acids: CSASLGTSGGANLDTQYF. The DNA of the CDR3 is TGCAGTGCTAGCCTCGGGACTAGCGGGGGGGCTAACCTGGATACGCAGTATTTT.

The V call is TRBV20-1, the J call TRBJ2-5; 10 positions agree with TRBD2. This CDR3 has 14 amino acids. The V segment lost 3 bases and the J segment 4 bases; nucleotides outside the gene matches: 5. Germline assignment: CDR1 DFQATT and CDR2 SNEGSKA (reference sequence). The CDR3 sequence: CSARLAGVVETQYF. Here the CDR3 DNA reads TGCAGTGCTAGGCTAGCGGGGGTGGTAGAGACCCAGTACTTC.

The chain joins TRBV9 to TRBJ2-1, with 8 positions matching TRBD2. This CDR3 is 15 amino acids long. Unmatched junction bases numbered 5, after V lost 4 bases and J lost 2 bases. CDR1 and CDR2 from the germline V gene are SGDLS and YYNGEE. CDR3 bases: TGTGCCAGCAGCTACGAACTAGCGGCCTACAATGAGCAGTTCTTC. Translated: CASSYELAAYNEQFF.

V gene TRBV4-2 combines with J gene TRBJ2-1; TRBD2 is a possible D gene (5 bases). This CDR3 comprises 15 residues. Trimming cost V 0 bases and J 4 bases, with 10 bases left between them. Germline CDR1 reads LGHNA; CDR2 reads YNFKEQ. CDR3 DNA: TGTGCCAGCAGCCAAGATTATCAGCGGTACAATGAGCAGTTCTTC. As protein: CASSQDYQRYNEQFF.

This clonotype was seen only once. This chain links TRBV11-2 with TRBJ1-1, with 9 bases aligning to TRBD1. The CDR3 totals 18 residues. Germline V lookup: CDR1 SGHAT, CDR2 FQNNGV. V gave up 2 bases and J gave up 1 base; unmatched junction bases: 11. The CDR3 DNA reads TGTGCCAGCAGCTTAAGGACTTGGACAGGGGTCCGGAACACTGAAGCTTTCTTT. Its protein product is CASSLRTWTGVRNTEAFF.

This clonotype was recorded a few times. V gene TRBV12-3 or TRBV12-4 combines with J gene TRBJ2-7; 7 bases are shared with TRBD2. The V gene end was trimmed by 2 bases and the J gene end by 2 bases; junction bases not matched to a gene: 6. The CDR3 spans 15 residues. CDR3 region: CASSLRLAEPYEQYF. CDR3 coding DNA: TGTGCCAGCAGTTTAAGGCTAGCGGAGCCCTACGAGCAGTACTTC.

Points on this clonotype: This could be a read error, since a much larger clone is one nucleotide away. The chain uses TRBV5-1 and TRBJ2-4, with TRBD2 identical over 11 bases. Matching the DNA end better, TRBJ2-7 makes the J call doubtful. This CDR3 contains 15 residues. Per germline, CDR1 SGHRS and CDR2 YFSETQ. CDR3 DNA sequence: TGCGCCTGCAGCTGGGGACTAGCGGATGCCTACGAGCAGTACTTC. Translation: CACSWGLADAYEQYF.